This T cell receptor (beta chain) was documented in a study of human CD8 memory T cell subsets. The CDR3 extends over 13 amino acids. The V gene's germline CDR1 is MNHEY and CDR2 SVGAGI. The authors made TCR beta libraries using UMI-labeled 5' RACE. With the 5' RACE reads reprocessed, TCRdb shows one record per CDR3 protein and no DNA. Here the sample table reports approximately 9,400 distinct CDR3 sequences. General study points: Repertoires of stem-like memory and precursor exhausted T cells showed minimal mutual overlap. The study found similarly high diversity in stem-like memory and precursor exhausted T cells, unlike effector memory cells. Going by Chao1 estimates, stem-like memory T cells seemed to be more diverse than precursor exhausted T cells.

RNA was isolated from duplicate vials, each containing around 140,000 sorted CD8+ T cells, for every subset. Of note for this clonotype: Its cognate antigen is unknown.

The chain links TRBV6-5 to TRBJ1-2; the TCRdb call, TRBD1, lacks DNA for checking. This sequence was found in a human donor in good health. Source material: CD8+ T cells from PBMCs. The CDR3 loop reads CASSPGVAWGYTF.